These 9 T cell receptor beta chains were sequenced from one sample in a study of blood T cell repertoires in COVID-19. The protocol was immunoSEQ multiplex PCR, while the TCRdb copy is restricted to in-frame clones and leaves out a portion. The sample yields 99,000 or so clones, roughly 89% seen once. The sequenced sample was peripheral blood. The receptors derive from a man in his 70s with active or convalescent COVID-19.

The rearrangement joins TRBV6-5 to TRBJ2-5, with 8 positions matching TRBD2. The CDR3 contains 14 residues. Germline assignment: CDR1 MNHEY and CDR2 SVGAGI. CDR3 sequence (DNA): TGTGCGGGACCTGGCGGGGGGTTCATGGAGACCCAGTACTTC. This gives the protein CAGPGGGFMETQYF.

This chain links TRBV18 with TRBJ2-2; a weak D match, TRBD2 (6 bases). The CDR3 sequence is 15 residues long. The V end was cut by 2 bases, the J end by 2 bases, with 9 bases between. Per germline, CDR1 KGHSH and CDR2 LQKENI. The CDR3 region is CASSPFSGNTGELFF. Written as DNA, the CDR3 is TGTGCCAGCTCACCATTTAGCGGAAACACCGGGGAGCTGTTTTTT. The full variable domain, its missing parts supplied by reference TRBV18 and TRBJ2-2, is NAGVMQNPRHLVRRRGQEARLRCSPMKGHSHVYWYRQLPEEGLKFMVYLQKENIIDESGMPKERFSAEFPKEGPSILRIQQVVRGDSAAYFCASSPFSGNTGELFFGEGSRLTVL.

The chain carries TRBV3-1 (or the pseudogene TRBV3-2) and TRBJ2-3; D ambiguous. Trimming took off 9 bases at V and 0 bases at J, with 10 bases between the two ends. The CDR3 totals 13 residues. Germline V gene lookup returns CDR1 LGHDT and CDR2 YNNKEL (reference sequence). The CDR3 DNA follows: TGTGCCAGTTCAGTCCATAGCACAGATACGCAGTATTTT. This translates into CASSVHSTDTQYF.

This clone was counted only a few times. The V and J genes are TRBV19 and TRBJ2-3; D is possibly TRBD1 (6 bases). Germline V gene data show CDR1 as LNHDA and CDR2 as SQIVND (reference sequence). V was trimmed by 7 bases and J by 2 bases, leaving 13 bases between them. This CDR3 comprises 14 residues. CDR3 in amino acids: CASIGQRVTDTQYF. CDR3 nucleotides: TGTGCCAGTATTGGACAGAGGGTCACAGATACGCAGTATTTT.

The gene calls are TRBV2 and TRBJ1-5; D may be TRBD1 (6 bases). V lost 4 bases to trimming and J lost 3 bases, with 10 bases between them. CDR3 length equals 14 residues. The germline CDR1 and CDR2 sequences are SNHLY and FYNNEI. The CDR3 DNA reads as TGTGCCAGCAGTGGAGACAGGATCAATCAGCCCCAGCATTTT. Its protein is CASSGDRINQPQHF.

The chain links TRBV24-1 to TRBJ2-1; D perhaps matches TRBD1 (8 bases). Trimming took off 3 bases at V and 6 bases at J, with 20 bases between the two ends. Germline V gene lookup returns CDR1 KGHDR and CDR2 SFDVKD. The CDR3 is made up of 17 amino acids. In DNA form, the CDR3 reads TGTGCCACCAGTGATACCTACGGGACAGGACTAGGCAATGAGCAGTTCTTC. It translates to CATSDTYGTGLGNEQFF.

A single count supports this clone. The V gene is TRBV29-1, the J gene TRBJ1-1, with D perhaps matching TRBD1 (6 bases). Germline lookup yields CDR1 SQVTM and CDR2 ANQGSEA. V was trimmed by 7 bases and J by 1 base, leaving 13 bases between them. This CDR3 comprises 13 residues. The CDR3 DNA reads as TGCAGCGCCAGACAGGATCCGAACACTGAAGCTTTCTTT. Translated: CSARQDPNTEAFF.

The chain has TRBV2 and TRBJ2-3, with TRBD2 matching over 9 bases. The CDR3 spans 16 residues. Germline CDR1 is SNHLY and CDR2 is FYNNEI. Trimming took 5 bases from V and 2 from J; bases not matched to a gene: 8. CDR3 loop: CASSKGLAGNTDTQYF. The DNA for the CDR3 is TGTGCCAGCAGTAAGGGGCTAGCGGGGAACACAGATACGCAGTATTTT.

The chain employs TRBV7-9 and TRBJ1-6, with TRBD1 matching over 7 bases. The CDR3 runs 15 residues. Germline loops: CDR1 SEHNR, CDR2 FQNEAQ (reference sequence). Trimming took 5 bases from V and 10 from J; bases not matched to a gene: 11. DNA of the CDR3: TGTGCCAGCAGCAACAGACAGGGCTCTGGATCACCCCTCCACTTT. Translated: CASSNRQGSGSPLHF.